Listed below are T cell receptor beta chains from one sample, sequenced in a study of T-cell reconstitution after alpha-beta-depleted transplantation in children. TCRdb ran MiXCR on the PCR reads and lists one entry per CDR3 protein. Of hundreds of thousands of distinct CDR3 sequences listed, about 9.2% are singletons. Sequenced material: PBMCs from the stem cell graft donor, taken from the stem cell graft. The receptors stem from a human donor who donated a stem cell graft to a child with acute lymphoblastic leukemia. Each CDR3 is given with its conserved first and last residue. Each record gives: J gene, V gene, CDR3 protein.

TRBJ2-3,TRBV5-1,CASSGLAGASTDTQYF
TRBJ1-1,TRBV6-4,CASCYFGQRNTEAFF
TRBJ2-3,TRBV4-3,CASSQEETLGTDTQYF
TRBJ1-2,TRBV9,CASAPLGGQTYGYTF
TRBJ2-5,TRBV7-2,CASSQRDLETQYF
TRBJ1-2,TRBV6-2/TRBV6-3,CASSGLLGNYGYTF
TRBJ1-2,TRBV29-1,CSVEDRSRQDLNYGYTF
TRBJ1-3,TRBV13,CASSSYRQGIGNTIYF
TRBJ1-2,TRBV7-9,CASSLQSGRGYTF
TRBJ1-5,TRBV20-1,CSARYPMGSNQPQHF
TRBJ2-4,TRBV12-3/TRBV12-4,CASSPLGVQAKNIQYF
TRBJ2-5,TRBV6-2/TRBV6-3,CASSYSRLPQETQYF
TRBJ1-2,TRBV29-1,CSVAEGRGYTF
TRBJ1-6,TRBV25-1,CASSEVGTVYNSPLHF
TRBJ1-1,TRBV5-1,CASSPGTGQSMNTEAFF
TRBJ2-1,TRBV7-2,CASSLEGQRNEQFF
TRBJ1-2,TRBV6-2/TRBV6-3,CASSFESGYGYTF
TRBJ1-5,TRBV12-3/TRBV12-4,CASSPLQGWRNQPQHF
TRBJ2-7,TRBV2,CASSPATYEQYF
TRBJ2-2,TRBV12-3/TRBV12-4,CASTLSPSGELFF
TRBJ2-3,TRBV29-1,CSAPGQGSTDTQYF
TRBJ2-5,TRBV7-2,CASSLRLAGYETQYF
TRBJ1-4,TRBV5-1,CASSFLSGQNEKLFF
TRBJ1-2,TRBV20-1,CSASRGHGYTF
TRBJ1-6,TRBV7-2,CASSSGQGVGSPLHF
TRBJ1-2,TRBV6-2/TRBV6-3,CAIGTGYGYTF
TRBJ2-1,TRBV7-2,CASSTRTSGGAGGYNEQFF
TRBJ2-7,TRBV15,CATSRQGASEQYF
TRBJ2-7,TRBV24-1,CATSDLGQDEQYF
TRBJ2-4,TRBV4-1,CASSQGSVRAGVKNIQYF
TRBJ2-2,TRBV20-1,CSASGLGQGAGELFF
TRBJ2-6,TRBV5-1,CASSLLISGANVLTF
TRBJ2-7,TRBV4-3,CASSQEAGAYEQYF
TRBJ1-1,TRBV12-3/TRBV12-4,CASSGQGFTEAFF
TRBJ1-1,TRBV12-3/TRBV12-4,CASGRQGAFF
TRBJ1-5,TRBV12-3/TRBV12-4,CASSLGTGNQPQHF
TRBJ1-5,TRBV12-3/TRBV12-4,CASSSGQYSNQPQHF
TRBJ1-1,TRBV10-3,CAGAATADTEAFF
TRBJ2-7,TRBV5-4,CASSFRGVYEQYF
TRBJ2-5,TRBV5-8,CASSLYLDRKTQYF
TRBJ1-4,TRBV7-9,CASSSHPGDKANEKLFF
TRBJ2-1,TRBV7-8,CASSFENPRVSYNEQFF
TRBJ2-6,TRBV5-1,CASSSDRASSGANVLTF
TRBJ1-5,TRBV5-1,CASSSGEAGKPQHF
TRBJ1-2,TRBV29-1,CSGKTGTGISGYTF
TRBJ1-3,TRBV12-3/TRBV12-4,CASTASGNTIYF
TRBJ1-1,TRBV30,CAWSVGQSEAFF
TRBJ2-3,TRBV20-1,CSVGTSDGTDTQYF
TRBJ1-5,TRBV2,CASSDSHSNQPQHF
TRBJ2-7,TRBV5-1,CASSLDPDSGRRDF
TRBJ2-7,TRBV5-1,CASSYRGARLEQYF
TRBJ2-7,TRBV5-5,CASSLGGPGPRNSYEQYF
TRBJ1-3,TRBV6-5,CASSYAPGQGNTIYF
TRBJ2-7,TRBV27,CASSSIPSTLSSYEQYF